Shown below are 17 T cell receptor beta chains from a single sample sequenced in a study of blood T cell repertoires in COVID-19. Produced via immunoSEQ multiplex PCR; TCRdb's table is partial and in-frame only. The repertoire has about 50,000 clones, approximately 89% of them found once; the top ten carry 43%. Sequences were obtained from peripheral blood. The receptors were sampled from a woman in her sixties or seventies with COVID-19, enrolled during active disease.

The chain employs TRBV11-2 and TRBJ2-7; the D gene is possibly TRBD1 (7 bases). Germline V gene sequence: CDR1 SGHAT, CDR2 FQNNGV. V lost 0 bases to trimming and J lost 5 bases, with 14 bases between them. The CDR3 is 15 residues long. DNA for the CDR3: TGTGCCAGCAGCTTAGAGGGCAGGGGGGTCAACGAGCAGTACTTC. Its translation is CASSLEGRGVNEQYF.

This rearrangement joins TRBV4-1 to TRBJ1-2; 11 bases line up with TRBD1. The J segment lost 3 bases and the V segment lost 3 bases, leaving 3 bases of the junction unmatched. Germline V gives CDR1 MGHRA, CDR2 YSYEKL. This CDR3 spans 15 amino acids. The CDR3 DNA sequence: TGCGCCAGCAGCCATCCGGGACAGGGGGACTATGGCTACACCTTC. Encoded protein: CASSHPGQGDYGYTF.

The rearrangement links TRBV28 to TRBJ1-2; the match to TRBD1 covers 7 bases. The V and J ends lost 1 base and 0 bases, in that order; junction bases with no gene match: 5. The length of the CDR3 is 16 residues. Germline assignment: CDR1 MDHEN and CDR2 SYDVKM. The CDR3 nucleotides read TGTGCCAGCAGTTTATTAGGACAGGACCCTAACTATGGCTACACCTTC. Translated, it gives CASSLLGQDPNYGYTF.

CDR3 region: CASSHQGVAAFF. The DNA for the CDR3 is TGTGCCAGCAGCCATCAGGGGGTTGCAGCTTTCTTT. The V and J genes are TRBV11-3 and TRBJ1-1, with 7 bases identical to TRBD1. The CDR3 is 12 amino acids. The V segment lost 5 bases and the J segment 10 bases; nucleotides outside the gene matches: 7. CDR1 is SGHNT and CDR2 is YENEEA in the germline V gene.

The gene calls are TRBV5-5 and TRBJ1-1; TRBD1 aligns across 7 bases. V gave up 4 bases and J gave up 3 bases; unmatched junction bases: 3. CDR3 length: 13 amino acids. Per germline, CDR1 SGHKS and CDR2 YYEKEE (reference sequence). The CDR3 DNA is TGTGCCAGCAGCGTGCAGGGGGACACTGAAGCTTTCTTT. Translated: CASSVQGDTEAFF.

DNA of the CDR3: TGTGCCAGCAGCTCAAGGGACAGGGGACACGAGCAGTACTTC. This sequence encodes CASSSRDRGHEQYF. The chain couples TRBV7-9 to TRBJ2-7, with 10 positions matching TRBD1. There are 14 residues in the CDR3. V shed 4 bases, J shed 5 bases, and the junction held 5 bases outside the gene matches. Germline values: CDR1 SEHNR, CDR2 FQNEAQ (reference sequence).

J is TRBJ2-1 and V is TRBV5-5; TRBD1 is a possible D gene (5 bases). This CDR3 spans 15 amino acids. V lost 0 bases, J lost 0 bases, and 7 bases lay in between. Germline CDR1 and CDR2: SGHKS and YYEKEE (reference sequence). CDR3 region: CASSLVDSSYNEQFF. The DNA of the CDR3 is TGTGCCAGCAGCTTGGTTGACAGCTCCTACAATGAGCAGTTCTTC.

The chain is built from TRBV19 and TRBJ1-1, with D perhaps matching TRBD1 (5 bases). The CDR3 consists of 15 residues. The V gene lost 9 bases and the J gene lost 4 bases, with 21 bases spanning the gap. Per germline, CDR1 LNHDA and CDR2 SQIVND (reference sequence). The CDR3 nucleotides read TGTGCCAGCCTCGGGGGATGGGCAGGGCGCACTGAAGCTTTCTTT. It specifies CASLGGWAGRTEAFF.

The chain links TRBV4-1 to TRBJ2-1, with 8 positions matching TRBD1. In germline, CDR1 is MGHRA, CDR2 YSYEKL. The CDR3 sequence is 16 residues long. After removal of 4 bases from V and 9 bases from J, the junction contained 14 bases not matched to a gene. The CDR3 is CASSPWGGQGGGEQFF. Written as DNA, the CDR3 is TGCGCCAGCAGCCCGTGGGGCGGACAGGGAGGTGGTGAGCAGTTCTTC.

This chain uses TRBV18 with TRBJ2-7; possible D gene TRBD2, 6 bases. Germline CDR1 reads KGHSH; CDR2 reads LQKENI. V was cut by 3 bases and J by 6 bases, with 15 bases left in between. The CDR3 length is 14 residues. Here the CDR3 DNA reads TGTGCCAGCTCACCGGGGCGGGAAGACCTCGAGCAGTACTTC. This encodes CASSPGREDLEQYF.

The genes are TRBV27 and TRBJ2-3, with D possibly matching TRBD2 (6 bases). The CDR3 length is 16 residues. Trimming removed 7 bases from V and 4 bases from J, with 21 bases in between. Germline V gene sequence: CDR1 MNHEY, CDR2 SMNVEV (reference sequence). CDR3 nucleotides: TGTGCCAGCACTAGCGATTCGTTTCGTGGCCCAGATACGCAGTATTTT. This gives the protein CASTSDSFRGPDTQYF.

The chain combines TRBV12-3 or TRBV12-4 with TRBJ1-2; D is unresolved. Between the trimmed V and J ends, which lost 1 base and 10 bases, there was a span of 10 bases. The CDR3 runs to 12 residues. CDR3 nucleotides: TGTGCCAGCAGTTTAGTAAGAGGCGACTACACCTTC. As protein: CASSLVRGDYTF.

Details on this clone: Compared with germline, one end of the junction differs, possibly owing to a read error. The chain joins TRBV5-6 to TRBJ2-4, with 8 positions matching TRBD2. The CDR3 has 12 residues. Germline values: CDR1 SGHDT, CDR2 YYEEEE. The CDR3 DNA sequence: TGTGCCAGCAGCTTGGCCCAGGGGACTAGTCTCTTC. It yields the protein CASSLAQGTSLF.

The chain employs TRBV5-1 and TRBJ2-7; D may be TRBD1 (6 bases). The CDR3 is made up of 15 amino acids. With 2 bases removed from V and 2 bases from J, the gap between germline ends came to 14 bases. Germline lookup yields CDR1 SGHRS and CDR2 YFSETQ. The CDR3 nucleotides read TGCGCCAGCAGCTTATTGACAGGATCAACCTACGAGCAGTACTTC. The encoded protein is CASSLLTGSTYEQYF.

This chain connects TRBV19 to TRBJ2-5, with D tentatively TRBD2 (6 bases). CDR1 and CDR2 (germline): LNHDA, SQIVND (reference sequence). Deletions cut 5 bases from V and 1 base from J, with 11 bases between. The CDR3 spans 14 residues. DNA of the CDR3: TGTGCCAGTAGTCCCGGGGGAGTCCAAGAGACCCAGTACTTC. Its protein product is CASSPGGVQETQYF.

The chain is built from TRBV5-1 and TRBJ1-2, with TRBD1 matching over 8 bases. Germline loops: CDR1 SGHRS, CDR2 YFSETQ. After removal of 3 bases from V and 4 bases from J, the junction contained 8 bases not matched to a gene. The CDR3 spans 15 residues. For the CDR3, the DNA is TGCGCCAGCAGCTCCTCCGAGACAGGGGTCTATGGCTACACCTTC. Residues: CASSSSETGVYGYTF.

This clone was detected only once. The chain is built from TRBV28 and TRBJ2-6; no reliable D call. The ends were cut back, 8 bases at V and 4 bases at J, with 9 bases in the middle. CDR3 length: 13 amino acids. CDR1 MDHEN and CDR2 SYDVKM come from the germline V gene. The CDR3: CASLSPGANVLTF. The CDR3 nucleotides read TGTGCCAGCCTATCGCCCGGGGCCAACGTCCTGACTTTC.